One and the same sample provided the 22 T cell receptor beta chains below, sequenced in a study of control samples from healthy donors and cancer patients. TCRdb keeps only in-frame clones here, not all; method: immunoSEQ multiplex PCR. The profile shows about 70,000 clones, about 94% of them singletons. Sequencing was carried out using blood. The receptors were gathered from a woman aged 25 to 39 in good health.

CDR3 residues: CASSLVGRGENEKLFF. The CDR3 bases are TGTGCCAGCAGCTTAGTAGGTCGAGGAGAAAATGAAAAACTGTTTTTT. The chain employs TRBV7-6 and TRBJ1-4; unclear D gene. From germline, CDR1 is SGHVS and CDR2 FNYEAQ. There are 16 residues in the CDR3. Deletions cut 1 base from V and 5 bases from J, with 14 bases between.

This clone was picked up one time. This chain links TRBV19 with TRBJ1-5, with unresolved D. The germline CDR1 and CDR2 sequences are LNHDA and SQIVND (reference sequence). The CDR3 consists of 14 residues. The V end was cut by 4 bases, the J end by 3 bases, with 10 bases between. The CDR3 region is CASSTKRDNQPQHF. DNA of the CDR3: TGTGCCAGTAGTACGAAAAGGGACAATCAGCCCCAGCATTTT. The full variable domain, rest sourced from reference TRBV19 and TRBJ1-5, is DGGITQSPKYLFRKEGQNVTLSCEQNLNHDAMYWYRQDPGQGLRLIYYSQIVNDFQKGDIAEGYSVSREKKESFPLTVTSAQKNPTAFYLCASSTKRDNQPQHFGDGTRLSIL.

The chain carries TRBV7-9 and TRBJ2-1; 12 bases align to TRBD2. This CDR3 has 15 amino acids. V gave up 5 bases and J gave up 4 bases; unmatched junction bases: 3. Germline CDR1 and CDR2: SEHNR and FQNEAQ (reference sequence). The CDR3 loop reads CASSVGLAGYNEQFF. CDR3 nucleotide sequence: TGTGCCAGCAGCGTAGGACTAGCGGGGTACAATGAGCAGTTCTTC.

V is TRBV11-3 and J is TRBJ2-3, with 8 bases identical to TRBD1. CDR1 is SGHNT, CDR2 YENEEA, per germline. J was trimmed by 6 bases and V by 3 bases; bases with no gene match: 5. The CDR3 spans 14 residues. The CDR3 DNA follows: TGTGCCAGCAGCTTGCCAGGGGGCGCGGATACGCAGTATTTT. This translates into CASSLPGGADTQYF.

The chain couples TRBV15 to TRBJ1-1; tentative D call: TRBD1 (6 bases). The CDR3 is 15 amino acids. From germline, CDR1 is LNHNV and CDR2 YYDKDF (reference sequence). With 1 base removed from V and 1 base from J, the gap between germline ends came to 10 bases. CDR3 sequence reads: CATSRVGARNTEAFF. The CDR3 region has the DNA TGTGCCACCAGCAGAGTGGGGGCTCGGAACACTGAAGCTTTCTTT.

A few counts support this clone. Written as DNA, the CDR3 is TGTGCCAGCAGGGCCGGGACAGGGGGTGGCGAGCAGTACTTC. Protein sequence: CASRAGTGGGEQYF. This chain connects TRBV25-1 to TRBJ2-7; 11 positions match TRBD1. The germline V gene has CDR1 MGHDK and CDR2 SYGVNS. V shed 6 bases, J shed 6 bases, and the junction held 7 bases outside the gene matches. This CDR3 spans 14 amino acids.

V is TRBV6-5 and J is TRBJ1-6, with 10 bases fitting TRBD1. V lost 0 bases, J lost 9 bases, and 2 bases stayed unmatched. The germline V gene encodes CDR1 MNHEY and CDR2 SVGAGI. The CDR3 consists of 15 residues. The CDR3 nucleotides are TGTGCCAGCAGTTACTCGGGGACAGGGGTTTCACCCCTCCACTTT. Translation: CASSYSGTGVSPLHF.

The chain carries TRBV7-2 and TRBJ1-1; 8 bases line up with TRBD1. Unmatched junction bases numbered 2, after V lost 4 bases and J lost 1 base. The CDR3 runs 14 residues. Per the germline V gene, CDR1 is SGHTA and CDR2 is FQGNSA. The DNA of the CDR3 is TGTGCCAGCAGCTGGGACAGGTGGAACACTGAAGCTTTCTTT. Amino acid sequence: CASSWDRWNTEAFF.

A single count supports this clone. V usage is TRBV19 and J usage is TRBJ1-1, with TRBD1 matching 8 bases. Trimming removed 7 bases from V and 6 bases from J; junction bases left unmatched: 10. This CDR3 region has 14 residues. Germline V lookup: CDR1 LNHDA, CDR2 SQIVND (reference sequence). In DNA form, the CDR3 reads TGTGCCAGTACCACCATGGACAGGGACGCTGAAGCTTTCTTT. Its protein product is CASTTMDRDAEAFF.

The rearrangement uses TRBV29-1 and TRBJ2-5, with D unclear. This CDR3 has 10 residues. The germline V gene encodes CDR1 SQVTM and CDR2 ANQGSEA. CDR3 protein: CSRMQETQYF. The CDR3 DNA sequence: TGCAGTCGGATGCAAGAGACCCAGTACTTC.

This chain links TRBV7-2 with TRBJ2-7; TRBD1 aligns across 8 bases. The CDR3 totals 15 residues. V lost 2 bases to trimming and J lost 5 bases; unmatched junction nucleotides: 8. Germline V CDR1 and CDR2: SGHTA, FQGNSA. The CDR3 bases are TGTGCCAGCAGCTTAAACCGGGACAGGCAACACGAGCAGTACTTC. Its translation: CASSLNRDRQHEQYF.

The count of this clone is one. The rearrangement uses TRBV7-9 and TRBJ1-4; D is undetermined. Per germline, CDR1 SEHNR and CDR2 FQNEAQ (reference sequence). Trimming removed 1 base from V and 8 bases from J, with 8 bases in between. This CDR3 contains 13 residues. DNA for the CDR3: TGTGCCAGCAGCTTAGAAAAGGGAGAAAAACTGTTTTTT. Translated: CASSLEKGEKLFF.

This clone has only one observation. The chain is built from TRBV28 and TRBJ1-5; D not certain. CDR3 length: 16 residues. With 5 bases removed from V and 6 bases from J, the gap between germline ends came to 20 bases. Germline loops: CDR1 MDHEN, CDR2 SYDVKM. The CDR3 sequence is CASSTQRGGRSQPQHF. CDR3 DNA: TGTGCCAGCAGTACCCAACGAGGAGGCCGATCTCAGCCCCAGCATTTT.

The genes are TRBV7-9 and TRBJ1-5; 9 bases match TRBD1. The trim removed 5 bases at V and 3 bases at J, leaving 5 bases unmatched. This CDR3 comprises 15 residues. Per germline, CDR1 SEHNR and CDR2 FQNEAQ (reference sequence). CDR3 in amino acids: CASSQGTGFNQPQHF. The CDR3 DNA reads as TGTGCCAGCAGCCAGGGGACAGGGTTCAATCAGCCCCAGCATTTT. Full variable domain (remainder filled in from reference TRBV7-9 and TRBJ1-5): DTGVSQNPRHKITKRGQNVTFRCDPISEHNRLYWYRQTLGQGPEFLTYFQNEAQLEKSRLLSDRFSAERPKGSFSTLEIQRTEQGDSAMYLCASSQGTGFNQPQHFGDGTRLSIL.

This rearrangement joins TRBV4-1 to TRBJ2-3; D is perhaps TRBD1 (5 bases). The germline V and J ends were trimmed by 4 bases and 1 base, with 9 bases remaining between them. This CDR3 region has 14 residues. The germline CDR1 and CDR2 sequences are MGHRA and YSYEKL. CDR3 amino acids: CASSPTQGTDTQYF. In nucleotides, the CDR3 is TGCGCCAGCAGCCCGACACAGGGCACAGATACGCAGTATTTT.

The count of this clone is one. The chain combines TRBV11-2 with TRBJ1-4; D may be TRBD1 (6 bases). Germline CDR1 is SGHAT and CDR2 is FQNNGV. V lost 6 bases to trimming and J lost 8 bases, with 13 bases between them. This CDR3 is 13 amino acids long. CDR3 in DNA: TGTGCCAGCAGGGTTGGGGGGGCAGAAAAACTGTTTTTT. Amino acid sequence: CASRVGGAEKLFF.

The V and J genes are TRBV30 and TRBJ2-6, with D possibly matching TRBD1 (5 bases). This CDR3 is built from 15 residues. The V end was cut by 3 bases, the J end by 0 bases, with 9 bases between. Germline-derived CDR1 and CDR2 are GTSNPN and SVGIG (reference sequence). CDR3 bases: TGTGCCTGGAGCAGGACAAGCTCTGGGGCCAACGTCCTGACTTTC. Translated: CAWSRTSSGANVLTF.

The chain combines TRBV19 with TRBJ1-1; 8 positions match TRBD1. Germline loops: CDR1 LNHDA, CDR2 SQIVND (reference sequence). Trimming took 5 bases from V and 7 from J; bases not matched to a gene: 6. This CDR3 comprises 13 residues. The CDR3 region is CASSPGTGYEAFF. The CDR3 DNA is TGTGCCAGTAGTCCGGGGACAGGTTATGAAGCTTTCTTT.

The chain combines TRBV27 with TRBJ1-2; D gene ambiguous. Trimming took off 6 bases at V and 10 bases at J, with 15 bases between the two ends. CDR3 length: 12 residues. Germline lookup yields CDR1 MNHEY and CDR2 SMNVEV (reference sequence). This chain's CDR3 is CASSHFGGVYTF. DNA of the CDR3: TGTGCCAGCAGCCACTTCGGAGGAGTCTACACCTTC.

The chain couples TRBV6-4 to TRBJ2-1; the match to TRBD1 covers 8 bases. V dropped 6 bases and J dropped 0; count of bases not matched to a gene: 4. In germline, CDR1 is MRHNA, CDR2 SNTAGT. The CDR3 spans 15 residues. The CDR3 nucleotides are TGTGCCAGCAGAAGGACAGGGAACTCCTACAATGAGCAGTTCTTC. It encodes CASRRTGNSYNEQFF.

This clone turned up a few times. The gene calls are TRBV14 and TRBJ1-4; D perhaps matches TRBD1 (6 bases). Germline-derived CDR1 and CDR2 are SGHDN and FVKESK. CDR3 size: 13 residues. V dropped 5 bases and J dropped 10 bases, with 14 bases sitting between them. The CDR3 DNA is TGTGCCAGCAGCTCAGCAGGACAGACAAAACTGTTTTTT. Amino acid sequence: CASSSAGQTKLFF.

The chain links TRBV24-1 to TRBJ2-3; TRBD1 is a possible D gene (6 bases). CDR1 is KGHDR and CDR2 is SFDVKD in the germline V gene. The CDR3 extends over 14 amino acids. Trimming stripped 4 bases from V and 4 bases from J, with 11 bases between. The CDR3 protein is CATSDRQVPDTQYF. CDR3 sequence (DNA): TGTGCCACCAGTGACCGACAGGTACCAGATACGCAGTATTTT.